Here is one T cell receptor beta chain with its context. Its antigen is unidentified. V shed 0 bases, J shed 3 bases, and the junction held 4 bases outside the gene matches. This CDR3 has 15 amino acids. Germline assignment: CDR1 SGDLS and CDR2 YYNGEE. This sample was included in a study of cytomegalovirus exposure and HLA in healthy donors. Findings and caveats of the study: Most TCR sequences proved rare, with some public TCRs found in many donors. Reports indicated that the classifier achieved high specificity and sensitivity in diagnosing cytomegalovirus status. The authors listed 180 or so TCR beta chains as cytomegalovirus-associated.

Assay used: immunoSEQ multiplex PCR; TCRdb lists only in-frame clones, some missing. The sample includes approximately 100,000 clones, under 95% of them seen just once. The sequence derives from a woman aged 25 to 39 in good health and CMV-seropositive. V gene TRBV9 combines with J gene TRBJ2-5; 8 bases fit TRBD1. Sequencing was done on a sample of PBMCs. The CDR3 reads CASSVEDREKETQYF. The CDR3 DNA is TGTGCCAGCAGCGTAGAGGACAGGGAGAAAGAGACCCAGTACTTC. Drawing the rest from reference TRBV9 and TRBJ2-5, the complete variable domain is DSGVTQTPKHLITATGQRVTLRCSPRSGDLSVYWYQQSLDQGLQFLIQYYNGEERAKGNILERFSAQQFPDLHSELNLSSLELGDSALYFCASSVEDREKETQYFGPGTRLLVL.